This T cell receptor (beta chain) emerged from a study of PD-1 blockade in classical Hodgkin lymphoma. Regarding the study as a whole: CD8+ TCR diversity did not rise significantly by C4D1, unlike CD4+.

Regarding this clone: Its antigen is unknown.

Sequencing used immunoSEQ multiplex PCR; TCRdb keeps in-frame clones, though not all of them. The repertoire holds about 29,000 clones, with 70% to 85% as singletons. Each patient experienced a relapse that followed autologous stem cell transplantation, and brentuximab vedotin exposure varied. The CDR3 totals 16 residues. Unmatched junction bases numbered 3, after V lost 1 base and J lost 1 base. Per germline, CDR1 SQVTM and CDR2 ANQGSEA. The receptor's source is a human donor with classical Hodgkin lymphoma. The J gene is TRBJ2-1, the V gene TRBV29-1; the match to TRBD1 covers 11 bases. The starting material was peripheral blood mononuclear cells (PBMCs), obtained before the second cycle of nivolumab. This CDR3 reads CSVEGTGGLSYNEQFF. In nucleotides, the CDR3 is TGCAGCGTTGAAGGGACAGGGGGCTTGTCCTACAATGAGCAGTTCTTC.